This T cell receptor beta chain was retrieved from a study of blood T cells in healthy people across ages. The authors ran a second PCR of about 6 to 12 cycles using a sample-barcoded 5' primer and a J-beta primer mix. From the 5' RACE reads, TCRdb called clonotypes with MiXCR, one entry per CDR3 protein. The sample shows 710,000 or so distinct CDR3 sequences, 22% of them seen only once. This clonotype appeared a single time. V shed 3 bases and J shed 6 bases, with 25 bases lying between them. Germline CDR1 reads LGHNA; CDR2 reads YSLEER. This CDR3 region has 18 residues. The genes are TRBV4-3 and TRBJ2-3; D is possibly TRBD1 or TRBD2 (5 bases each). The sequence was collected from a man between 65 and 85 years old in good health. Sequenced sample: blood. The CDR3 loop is CASSQGPEGRLLSDTQYF. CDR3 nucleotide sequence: TGCGCCAGCAGCCAGGGACCCGAGGGGAGACTTTTGAGTGATACGCAGTATTTT.